A selection of T cell receptor beta chains follows, all from one sample in a study of radiotherapy plus CTLA-4 blockade in lung cancer. The method was immunoSEQ multiplex PCR; TCRdb's version includes in-frame clones alone and lacks a portion of them. The sample comprises roughly 66,000 clones, roughly four fifths of which are singletons, and about 4% rests with the top ten. This material consisted of peripheral blood, taken from a patient treated with radiotherapy plus ipilimumab. Receptor source: a human donor with non-small cell lung cancer who had a partial response to radiotherapy plus ipilimumab. Each CDR3 is given with its conserved first and last residue. Each record gives: V gene, J gene, CDR3 protein.

V: TRBV5-4; J: TRBJ1-1; CDR3: CASSHPGGALGSTEAFF
V: TRBV4-1; J: TRBJ2-5; CDR3: CASSQVLPTLLYQETQYF
V: TRBV21-1; J: TRBJ1-2; CDR3: CASSSIWADRIVVNYGYTF
V: TRBV18; J: TRBJ2-7; CDR3: CASSPSGQGSAEQYF
V: TRBV5-1; J: TRBJ1-1; CDR3: CASRGRGPDTEAFF
V: TRBV2; J: TRBJ1-5; CDR3: CASSPGAFNQPQHF
V: TRBV7-9; J: TRBJ2-5; CDR3: CASSPSRAGGETQYF
V: TRBV5-1; J: TRBJ2-1; CDR3: CASSSLIGQQYNEQFF
V: TRBV7-9; J: TRBJ2-3; CDR3: CASRFAQREGTDTQYF
V: TRBV5-1; J: TRBJ1-2; CDR3: CASTESGTGSYGYTF
V: TRBV5-5; J: TRBJ2-7; CDR3: CASSLGAPERDYEQYF
V: TRBV12-5; J: TRBJ2-1; CDR3: CASAHRTETESEQFF
V: TRBV19; J: TRBJ1-2; CDR3: CASSRVDRGDYGYTF
V: TRBV6-7; J: TRBJ2-6; CDR3: CATDLGARGRPGANVLTF
V: TRBV29-1; J: TRBJ2-7; CDR3: CSVKPGQGAREQYF
V: TRBV5-1; J: TRBJ2-1; CDR3: CASSLGGTSGDNEQFF
V: TRBV4-1; J: TRBJ2-5; CDR3: CASSQGLGQGHVNF
V: TRBV5-4; J: TRBJ2-3; CDR3: CASGGSSGDTQYF
V: TRBV7-2; J: TRBJ1-2; CDR3: CASSISGTQKGGYTF
V: TRBV28; J: TRBJ2-3; CDR3: CASSSGALADTDTQYF
V: TRBV2; J: TRBJ2-5; CDR3: CASGVSKGGWEETQYF
V: TRBV19; J: TRBJ1-1; CDR3: CASSSDRGNEAFF
V: TRBV15; J: TRBJ2-5; CDR3: CATSRAGTSLETQYF
V: TRBV11-2; J: TRBJ1-3; CDR3: CASSWFGGRSSGNTIYF
V: TRBV19; J: TRBJ1-1; CDR3: CASSSDRGSTEAFF
V: TRBV9; J: TRBJ2-1; CDR3: CASSGAGGAPYNEQFF
V: TRBV20-1; J: TRBJ1-1; CDR3: CSAPRGGEAFF
V: TRBV30; J: TRBJ2-1; CDR3: CAWRVMTSGTGGEQFF
V: TRBV18; J: TRBJ2-1; CDR3: CASSPGLAGVTEQFF
V: TRBV5-4; J: TRBJ2-7; CDR3: CASSSRGGAGSPPYEQYF
V: TRBV27; J: TRBJ1-1; CDR3: CASSLYRRGTEAFF
V: TRBV4-1; J: TRBJ2-3; CDR3: CASSQDWSSGTDTQYF
V: TRBV7-3; J: TRBJ2-2; CDR3: CASSFGLAGAGELFF
V: TRBV7-8; J: TRBJ2-7; CDR3: CASSLAGGDEQYF
V: TRBV28; J: TRBJ2-7; CDR3: CASSRDSLPSYEQYF
V: TRBV7-9; J: TRBJ1-4; CDR3: CASSRDLGGEKLFF
V: TRBV28; J: TRBJ1-2; CDR3: CASSLAGDGYTF
V: TRBV5-1; J: TRBJ2-1; CDR3: CASKREKQSGEQFF
V: TRBV10-3; J: TRBJ2-1; CDR3: CAISAGTSGRADEQFF
V: TRBV21-1; J: TRBJ1-4; CDR3: CASSNNKGAKEKLFF
V: TRBV7-2; J: TRBJ2-3; CDR3: CASTPQPPGAADTQYF
V: TRBV10-3; J: TRBJ1-1; CDR3: CAISERSGGNTEAFF
V: TRBV18; J: TRBJ1-3; CDR3: CASSPGPQGYSGNTIYF
V: TRBV7-8; J: TRBJ2-7; CDR3: CASRIGVYYEQYF
V: TRBV27; J: TRBJ2-6; CDR3: CASTLPRAGANVLTF
V: TRBV6-1; J: TRBJ2-2; CDR3: CASTPGQGAVGELFF
V: TRBV13; J: TRBJ1-1; CDR3: CASKPRSNTEAFF
V: TRBV19; J: TRBJ1-1; CDR3: CASSIDRLGRPEAFF
V: TRBV27; J: TRBJ2-7; CDR3: CASSNYRDRGDEQYF
V: TRBV28; J: TRBJ2-7; CDR3: CASSSQRTGLSYEQYF
V: TRBV5-1; J: TRBJ2-5; CDR3: CASREAGGYETQYF
V: TRBV6-5; J: TRBJ1-1; CDR3: CASSYQGVVVTEAFF
V: TRBV7-9; J: TRBJ1-4; CDR3: CASSLARESRKLFF
V: TRBV2; J: TRBJ1-5; CDR3: CASKGWEDQPQHF
V: TRBV27; J: TRBJ2-3; CDR3: CASSSPRGKRDADTQYF
V: TRBV15; J: TRBJ2-1; CDR3: CATSTNSGRALTNEQFF
V: TRBV15; J: TRBJ2-1; CDR3: CATSRERTGGKNEQFF
V: TRBV27; J: TRBJ2-1; CDR3: CASSLFPPLAGGRDEQFF